This entry lists 15 T cell receptor beta chains sequenced from one sample in a study of blood T cell repertoires in COVID-19. Method: immunoSEQ multiplex PCR; TCRdb's copy keeps in-frame clones and lacks some. The repertoire holds about 80,000 clones, with approximately 78% as singletons. Material: peripheral blood. All receptors derive from a human donor in a cohort sampled during active COVID-19.

The rearrangement uses TRBV5-4 and TRBJ1-1; TRBD1 agrees at 10 bases. This CDR3 has 15 residues. The V segment lost 1 base and the J segment 4 bases; nucleotides outside the gene matches: 4. From germline, CDR1 is SGHNT and CDR2 YYREEE (reference sequence). CDR3 residues: CASSLLRQGATEAFF. DNA for the CDR3: TGTGCCAGCAGCTTGTTGAGACAGGGGGCCACTGAAGCTTTCTTT.

Written as DNA, the CDR3 is TGCGCCAGCAGCTTTGGACAGCTGTACGAGCAGTACTTC. Translated: CASSFGQLYEQYF. This rearrangement joins TRBV5-1 to TRBJ2-7; D is perhaps TRBD1 (6 bases). The CDR3 extends over 13 amino acids. Germline V gene data show CDR1 as SGHRS and CDR2 as YFSETQ. V lost 2 bases and J lost 4, with 10 bases in between.

V and J are TRBV11-2 and TRBJ2-7, with D possibly TRBD1 on 6 matching bases. The CDR3 length is 13 residues. CDR1 is SGHAT and CDR2 is FQNNGV in the germline V gene. V was shortened by 4 bases and J by 6 bases, with 13 bases between the two germline ends. In DNA, the CDR3 is TGTGCCAGCAGCTCAACAGGGATCGGCGAGCAGTACTTC. Protein product: CASSSTGIGEQYF.

This rearrangement joins TRBV3-1 (or the pseudogene TRBV3-2) to TRBJ2-7; no reliable D call. The CDR3 contains 14 residues. The germline CDR1 and CDR2 sequences are LGHDT and YNNKEL (reference sequence). Trimming removed 1 base from V and 4 bases from J, with 11 bases in between. The CDR3 DNA follows: TGTGCCAGCAGCCAAGGGAGTCAGCTTTACGAGCAGTACTTC. It translates to CASSQGSQLYEQYF.

The rearrangement links TRBV4-1 to TRBJ2-3; D gene uncertain. V lost 4 bases and J 5 bases, leaving 10 bases between the germline ends. CDR1 and CDR2 from the germline V gene are MGHRA and YSYEKL. The CDR3 contains 13 residues. DNA for the CDR3: TGCGCCAGCAGCCCCCCGAGCCTAGATACGCAGTATTTT. Its protein is CASSPPSLDTQYF.

Only one count was recorded for this clone. The V gene is TRBV7-6, the J gene TRBJ2-1, with 9 positions matching TRBD1. Trimming removed 6 bases from V and 7 bases from J; junction bases left unmatched: 10. The CDR3 has 15 amino acids. Germline V gene data show CDR1 as SGHVS and CDR2 as FNYEAQ. The chain's CDR3 is CASRSGQGRWNEQFF. CDR3 sequence (DNA): TGTGCCAGCAGGAGCGGACAGGGGCGGTGGAATGAGCAGTTCTTC.

This clone was observed a few times. The gene calls are TRBV7-3 and TRBJ1-1; possible D gene TRBD1, 5 bases. Between the trimmed V and J ends, which lost 5 bases and 1 base, there was a span of 11 bases. Germline assignment: CDR1 SGHTA and CDR2 FQGTGA. The CDR3 runs 14 residues. CDR3 nucleotide sequence: TGTGCCAGCAGCCAGGGAGGAGGGAACACTGAAGCTTTCTTT. This gives the protein CASSQGGGNTEAFF.

This chain connects TRBV16 to TRBJ2-7; 11 bases are a match to TRBD2. There are 17 residues in the CDR3. V trimming: 2 bases; J trimming: 3 bases; junction bases outside the gene matches: 9. Germline CDR1 KGHSY, CDR2 FQNENV. CDR3 loop: CASSQALLAGGRYEQYF. The CDR3 DNA reads as TGTGCCAGCAGCCAAGCCCTCCTAGCGGGGGGCCGCTACGAGCAGTACTTC.

As to this clone: The same CDR3 is also encoded by other DNA sequences in this sample. This chain links TRBV6-5 with TRBJ2-3, with D tentatively TRBD2 (7 bases). Germline loops: CDR1 MNHEY, CDR2 SVGAGI. The V gene lost 4 bases and the J gene lost 3 bases, with 14 bases spanning the gap. This CDR3 has 15 residues. CDR3 bases: TGTGCCAGCAGTTCCCGGCGGGGGACAACAGATACGCAGTATTTT. Translating it yields CASSSRRGTTDTQYF.

The chain links TRBV10-3 to TRBJ2-1; 10 nucleotides match TRBD2. Germline lookup yields CDR1 ENHRY and CDR2 SYGVKD. The length of the CDR3 is 14 residues. The trim removed 8 bases at V and 3 bases at J, leaving 4 bases unmatched. CDR3 in amino acids: CAIGSGGGYNEQFF. DNA of the CDR3: TGTGCCATCGGGAGCGGGGGGGGCTACAATGAGCAGTTCTTC.

V usage is TRBV19 and J usage is TRBJ2-1; D may be TRBD1 (6 bases). There are 13 residues in the CDR3. Trimming removed 3 bases from V and 9 bases from J, with 12 bases in between. Germline V gene data show CDR1 as LNHDA and CDR2 as SQIVND (reference sequence). The CDR3 DNA reads as TGTGCCAGTAGTATCAAACAGGGAGCTGAGCAGTTCTTC. It translates to CASSIKQGAEQFF.

The gene calls are TRBV4-1 and TRBJ2-3; D not resolved. The CDR3 has 17 amino acids. The V gene lost 1 base and the J gene lost 2 bases, with 16 bases spanning the gap. Germline V gives CDR1 MGHRA, CDR2 YSYEKL. CDR3 nucleotide sequence: TGCGCCAGCAGCCAAGTAGAATCCGTCTACTCCACAGATACGCAGTATTTT. Protein sequence: CASSQVESVYSTDTQYF.

The chain's CDR3 is CASSLEGNWNQPQHF. DNA of the CDR3: TGCGCCAGCAGCCTGGAGGGGAACTGGAATCAGCCCCAGCATTTT. The chain has TRBV4-1 and TRBJ1-5, with D possibly being TRBD1 (5 bases). The CDR3 has 15 amino acids. CDR1 and CDR2 from the germline V gene are MGHRA and YSYEKL. V was trimmed by 4 bases and J by 4 bases, leaving 14 bases between them.

The chain has TRBV6-6 and TRBJ2-5, with 10 bases lining up with TRBD1. The V gene's germline CDR1 is MNHNY and CDR2 SVGAGI (reference sequence). There are 15 residues in the CDR3. After removal of 6 bases from V and 2 bases from J, the junction contained 6 bases not matched to a gene. In DNA form, the CDR3 reads TGTGCCAGCAGCCCCCGGGACAGGGGACAAGAGACCCAGTACTTC. Protein sequence: CASSPRDRGQETQYF.

Only a few counts were recorded for this clone. This rearrangement joins TRBV2 to TRBJ2-7; 7 bases line up with TRBD2. This CDR3 has 12 residues. V shed 8 bases, J shed 3 bases, and the junction held 4 bases outside the gene matches. The germline CDR1 and CDR2 sequences are SNHLY and FYNNEI. The CDR3 sequence: CASRGEVYEQYF. CDR3 nucleotide sequence: TGTGCCAGCCGGGGGGAAGTCTACGAGCAGTACTTC.